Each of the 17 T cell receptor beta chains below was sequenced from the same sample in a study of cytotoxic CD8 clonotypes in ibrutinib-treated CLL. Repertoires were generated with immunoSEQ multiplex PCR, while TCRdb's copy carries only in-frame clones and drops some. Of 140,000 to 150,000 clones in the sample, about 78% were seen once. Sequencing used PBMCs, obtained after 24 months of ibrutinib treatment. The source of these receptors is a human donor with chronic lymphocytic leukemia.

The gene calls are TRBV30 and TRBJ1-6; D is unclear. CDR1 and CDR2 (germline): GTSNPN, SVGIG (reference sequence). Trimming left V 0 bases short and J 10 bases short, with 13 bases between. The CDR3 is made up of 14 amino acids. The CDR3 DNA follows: TGTGCCTGGAGTGTACTGGCCGCCGGGTCACCCCTCCACTTT. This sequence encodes CAWSVLAAGSPLHF.

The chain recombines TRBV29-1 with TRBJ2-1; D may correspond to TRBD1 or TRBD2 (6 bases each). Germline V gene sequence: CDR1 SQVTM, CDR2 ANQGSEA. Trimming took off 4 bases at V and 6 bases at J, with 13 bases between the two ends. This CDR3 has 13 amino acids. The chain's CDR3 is CSVAPGGPNEQFF. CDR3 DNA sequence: TGCAGCGTTGCCCCCGGGGGCCCCAATGAGCAGTTCTTC.

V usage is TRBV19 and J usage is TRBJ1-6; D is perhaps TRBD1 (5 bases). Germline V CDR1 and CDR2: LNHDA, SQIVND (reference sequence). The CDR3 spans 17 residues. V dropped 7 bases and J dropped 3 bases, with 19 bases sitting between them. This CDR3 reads CASTETPGTDYNSPLHF. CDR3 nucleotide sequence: TGTGCCAGTACCGAGACCCCCGGGACCGACTATAATTCACCCCTCCACTTT.

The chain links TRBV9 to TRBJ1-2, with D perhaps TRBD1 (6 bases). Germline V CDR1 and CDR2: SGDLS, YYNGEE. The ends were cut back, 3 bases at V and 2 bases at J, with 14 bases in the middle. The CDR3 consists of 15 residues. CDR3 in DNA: TGTGCCAGCAGCGAAAGGACAGACACCAACTATGGCTACACCTTC. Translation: CASSERTDTNYGYTF.

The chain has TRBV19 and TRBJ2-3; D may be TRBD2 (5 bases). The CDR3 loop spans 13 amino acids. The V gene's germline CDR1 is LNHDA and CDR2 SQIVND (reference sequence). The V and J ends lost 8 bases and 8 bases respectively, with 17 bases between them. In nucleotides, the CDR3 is TGTGCCAGTCGAGGGTGGGGAATGGGTACGCAGTATTTT. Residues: CASRGWGMGTQYF.

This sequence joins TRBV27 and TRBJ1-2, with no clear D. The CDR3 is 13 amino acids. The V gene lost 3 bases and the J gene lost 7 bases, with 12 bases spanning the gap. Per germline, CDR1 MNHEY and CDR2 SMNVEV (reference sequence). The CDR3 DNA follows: TGTGCCAGCAGTTTTCGCAGTTGGGGTGGCTACACCTTC. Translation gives CASSFRSWGGYTF.

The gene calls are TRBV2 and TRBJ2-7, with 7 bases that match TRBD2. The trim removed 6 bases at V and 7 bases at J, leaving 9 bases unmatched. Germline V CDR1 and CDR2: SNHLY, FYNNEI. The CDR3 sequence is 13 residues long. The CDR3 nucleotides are TGTGCCAGCAGGGGCGACTGGGAGGGAGAGCAGTACTTC. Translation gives CASRGDWEGEQYF. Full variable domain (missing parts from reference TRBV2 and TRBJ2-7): EPEVTQTPSHQVTQMGQEVILRCVPISNHLYFYWYRQILGQKVEFLVSFYNNEISEKSEIFDDQFSVERPDGSNFTLKIRSTKLEDSAMYFCASRGDWEGEQYFGPGTRLTVT.

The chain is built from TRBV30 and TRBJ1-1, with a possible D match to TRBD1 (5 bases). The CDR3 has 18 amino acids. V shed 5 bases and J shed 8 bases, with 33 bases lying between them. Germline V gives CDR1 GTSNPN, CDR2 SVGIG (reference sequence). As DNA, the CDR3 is TGTGCCTGGCCTCCCCAGAAGTTAAGGCGGGGCCGGGCCAGGGAAGCTTTCTTT. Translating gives CAWPPQKLRRGRAREAFF.

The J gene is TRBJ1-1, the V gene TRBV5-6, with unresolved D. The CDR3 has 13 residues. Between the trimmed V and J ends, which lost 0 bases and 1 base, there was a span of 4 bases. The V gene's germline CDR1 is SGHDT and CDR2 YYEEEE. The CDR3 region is CASSLGANTEAFF. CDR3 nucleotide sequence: TGTGCCAGCAGCTTGGGTGCGAACACTGAAGCTTTCTTT.

This chain's CDR3 is CASSLGGVSVDTQYF. Written as DNA, the CDR3 is TGTGCCAGCAGCTTAGGGGGGGTCTCGGTGGATACGCAGTATTTT. The V and J genes are TRBV11-2 and TRBJ2-3; D might be TRBD2 (6 bases). This CDR3 has 15 residues. The germline V and J ends were trimmed by 1 base and 6 bases, with 14 bases remaining between them. Germline CDR1 SGHAT, CDR2 FQNNGV.

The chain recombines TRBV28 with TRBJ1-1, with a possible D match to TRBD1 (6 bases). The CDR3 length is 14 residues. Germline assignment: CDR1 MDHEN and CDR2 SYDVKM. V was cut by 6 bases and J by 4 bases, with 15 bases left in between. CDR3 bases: TGTGCCAGCAGCCAAACAGGGCTGGGCACTGAAGCTTTCTTT. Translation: CASSQTGLGTEAFF.

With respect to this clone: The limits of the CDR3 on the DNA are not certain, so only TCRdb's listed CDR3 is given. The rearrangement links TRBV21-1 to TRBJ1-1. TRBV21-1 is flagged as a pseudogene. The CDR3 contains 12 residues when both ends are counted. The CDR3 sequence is CARVGEGTEAFF.

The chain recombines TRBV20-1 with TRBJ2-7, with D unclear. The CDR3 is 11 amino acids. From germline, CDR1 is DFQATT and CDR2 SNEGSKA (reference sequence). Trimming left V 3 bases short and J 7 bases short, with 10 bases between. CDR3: CSARGSWEQYF. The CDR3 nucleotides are TGCAGTGCTAGGGGGTCTTGGGAGCAGTACTTC.

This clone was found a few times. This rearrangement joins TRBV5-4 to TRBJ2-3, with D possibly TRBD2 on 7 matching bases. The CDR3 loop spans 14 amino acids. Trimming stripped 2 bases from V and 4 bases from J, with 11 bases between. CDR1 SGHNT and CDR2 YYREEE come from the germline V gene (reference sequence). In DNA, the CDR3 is TGTGCCAGCAGCTTAGGGGGGGGTGCAGATACGCAGTATTTT. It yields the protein CASSLGGGADTQYF.

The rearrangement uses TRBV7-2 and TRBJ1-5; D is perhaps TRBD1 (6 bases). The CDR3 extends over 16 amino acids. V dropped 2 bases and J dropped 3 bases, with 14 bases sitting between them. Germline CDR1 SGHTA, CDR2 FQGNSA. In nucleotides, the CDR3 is TGTGCCAGCAGCTTATCTACCGGGGACACCAATCAGCCCCAGCATTTT. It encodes CASSLSTGDTNQPQHF.

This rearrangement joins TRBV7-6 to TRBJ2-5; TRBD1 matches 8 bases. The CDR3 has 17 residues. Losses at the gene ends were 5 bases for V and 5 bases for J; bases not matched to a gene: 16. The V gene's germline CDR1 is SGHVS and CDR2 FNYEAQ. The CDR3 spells CASSLRPGQGEGETQYF. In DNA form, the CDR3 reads TGTGCCAGCAGCCTACGTCCCGGACAGGGAGAGGGGGAGACCCAGTACTTC. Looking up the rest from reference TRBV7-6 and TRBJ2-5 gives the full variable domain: GAGVSQSPRYKVTKRGQDVALRCDPISGHVSLYWYRQALGQGPEFLTYFNYEAQQDKSGLPNDRFSAERPEGSISTLTIQRTEQRDSAMYRCASSLRPGQGEGETQYFGPGTRLLVL.

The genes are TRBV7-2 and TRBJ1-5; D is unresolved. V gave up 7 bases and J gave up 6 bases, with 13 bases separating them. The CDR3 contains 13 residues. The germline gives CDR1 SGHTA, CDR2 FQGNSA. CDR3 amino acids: CASTSLPGQPQHF. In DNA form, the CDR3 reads TGTGCCAGCACCAGCTTACCCGGTCAGCCCCAGCATTTT.